This TCR beta chain was identified during a study of cytomegalovirus exposure and HLA in healthy donors. Researchers ran the PCR with 60 Vbeta and 13 Jbeta primers. Only in-frame clones appear in the TCRdb table, and some are missing; sequencing was by immunoSEQ multiplex PCR. The table records over 85,000 clones, 76% of them present only once. As regards this clone: One end of the junction varies from germline; a read error may be responsible.

Germline CDR1 is SEHNR and CDR2 is FQNEAQ (reference sequence). There are 16 residues in the CDR3. J is TRBJ1-5 and V is TRBV7-9; possible D gene TRBD1, 5 bases. The TCR originated in a man aged 40-55 years in good health and CMV-seronegative. The specimen sequenced was PBMCs. CDR3 DNA sequence: TGTTCCAGCAGCTTGGGGACTCCGGGATATAATCAGCCCCAGCATTTT. This translates into CSSSLGTPGYNQPQHF.